What follows describes a single T cell receptor beta chain. Its antigen remains unidentified. Using immunoSEQ multiplex PCR, the repertoire was profiled, and TCRdb retains in-frame clones only, with some absent. The table lists some 25,000 clones, over 80% of them singletons. This record belongs to a study of untreated major depressive disorder. Points from the study as a whole: TRBV25-01 and TRBV02-01 usage differences were not statistically significant. A comparatively small sample limits the generalizability of these findings. TRBV05-01 (Vbeta 5.1) usage was higher in CD4+ T cells of depressed patients than controls. The sequencing tests were limited to three preselected Vbeta families.

The CDR3 loop spans 15 amino acids. Trimming shortened V by 0 bases and J by 2 bases, and 9 bases separated the two germline ends. The germline CDR1 and CDR2 sequences are SGHTA and FQGTGA. Roughly 30 ml of blood was drawn into EDTA tubes. The V call is TRBV7-3, the J call TRBJ2-3; D gene unclear. This TCR was sampled from a woman in her twenties or thirties with major depressive disorder. The specimen sequenced was CD4+ T cells from PBMCs. For the CDR3, the DNA is TGTGCCAGCAGCTTAACGGTGGGTCCCACAGATACGCAGTATTTT. This gives the protein CASSLTVGPTDTQYF.